This T cell receptor (beta chain) was sequenced during a study of blood T cell repertoires in COVID-19. On the study more broadly: Samples came from the United States, Italy and Spain, spanning acute and convalescent COVID-19. T cells, B-cell-depleted T cells, or PBMCs supplied cDNA or gDNA.

Authors' methods: Cell counts per sample came from amplifying reference gene primers. The assay was immunoSEQ multiplex PCR, and TCRdb's table has in-frame clones only and misses some. V, J and clone size are taken as reported in that table, and D and trimming were inferred from the DNA itself. The sample holds some 150,000 clones; roughly 84% are singletons and the top ten take roughly 2%. The receptor was derived from a man aged 70 or older with acute or convalescent COVID-19. The sequencing input was peripheral blood.

The CDR3 nucleotides are TGCAGTGCCCCTCTAGGTGGGTTTAAGTTCTTC. It is translated as CSAPLGGFKFF. The rearrangement uses TRBV20-1 and TRBJ2-1; D is unclear. V lost 6 bases to trimming and J lost 14 bases, with 17 bases between them. The germline gives CDR1 DFQATT, CDR2 SNEGSKA (reference sequence). The CDR3 sequence is 11 residues long.